The rows below give T cell receptor beta chains drawn from one sample of a study of T-cell memory formation after mild COVID-19. Via MiXCR, TCRdb re-called the 5' RACE reads, giving one row per CDR3 protein. Here the sample spans approximately 50,000 distinct CDR3 sequences, 12% being singletons. The sample comprised PBMCs or a T cell subset sorted from them (not recorded which). All receptors come from a man younger than 35 who had mild COVID-19 (a few samples of this study predate the infection). Cell type and time point are not known. Both conserved end residues are part of each CDR3. The order of the fields is clone size, J gene, V gene, D gene, CDR3 DNA, CDR3 protein. D genes are given only for firm matches. Clone size is not always given. Where it is, it says once, few, many or a class for expanded clones.

few	TRBJ2-1	TRBV5-1	TRBD1	TGCGCCAGCAGCCTGGACCGCGTTAAACAGGGGAGCGGTGAGCAGTTCTTC	CASSLDRVKQGSGEQFF
many	TRBJ2-1	TRBV5-1	TRBD2	TGCGCCAGCAGCTTGGATCCTAGCGGGGGTAATGAGCAGTTCTTC	CASSLDPSGGNEQFF
many	TRBJ2-1	TRBV18	-	TGTGCCAGCTCACCGCTAGCGAGGGGGTACAATGAGCAGTTCTTC	CASSPLARGYNEQFF
-	TRBJ2-2	TRBV27	-	TGTGCCAGCAGTTCGCCGGAAACAGGGATGGGCGGCGGGGAGCTGTTTTTT	CASSSPETGMGGGELFF
few	TRBJ1-3	TRBV2	-	TGTGCCAGCAGTGAGCAGGGACCTGGAAACACCATATATTTT	CASSEQGPGNTIYF
many	TRBJ2-7	TRBV9	-	TGTGCCAGCAGCGTAGAAGGTAGTAGATCTAACGAGCAGTACTTC	CASSVEGSRSNEQYF
many	TRBJ2-1	TRBV7-7	TRBD1	TGTGCTAGCAGCTTAGGGACAGGGGGCAATGAGCAGTTCTTC	CASSLGTGGNEQFF
many	TRBJ1-3	TRBV6-5	-	TGTGCCAGCAGTTACACCGCAGGCACTGGAAACACCATATATTTT	CASSYTAGTGNTIYF
many	TRBJ2-5	TRBV7-2	TRBD2	TGTGCCAGCACCATTGGCGGGGGGCGGGTTACCCAGTACTTC	CASTIGGGRVTQYF
-	TRBJ2-2	TRBV27	-	TGTGCCAGCAGTTTACAGTACGGGGGCAGGGAGCCGTTTTTT	CASSLQYGGREPFF
few	TRBJ2-6	TRBV25-1	-	TGTGCCAGCAGTGAATTGTCCCACACGGGGTCAGGGGCCAACGTCCTGACTTTC	CASSELSHTGSGANVLTF
many	TRBJ2-7	TRBV5-1	TRBD1	TGCGCCAGCGCCCGCTCCGGGACAGGGGAGTACGAGCAGTACTTC	CASARSGTGEYEQYF
many	TRBJ2-1	TRBV6-5	TRBD1	TGTGCCAGCTCACTGGGACAGAGCTCCTACAATGAGCAGTTCTTC	CASSLGQSSYNEQFF
few	TRBJ2-1	TRBV12-3/TRBV12-4	-	TGTGCCAGCAGCTCGACTCGTTTGGGATACAATGAGCAGTTCTTC	CASSSTRLGYNEQFF
-	TRBJ2-3	TRBV7-3	-	TGTGCCAGCAGCTTAACGGGGGTTGCCACAGATACGCAGTATTTT	CASSLTGVATDTQYF